This TCR beta chain emerged from a study of Graves' ophthalmopathy and Graves' hyperthyroidism (dated by TCRdb to 2017 to 2018). Regarding the research as a whole: Hyperthyroidism was considered stable if no progression to ophthalmopathy occurred within 18 months of follow-up. In total, 135 blood samples were TCR-sequenced: 43 ophthalmopathy, roughly 77 hyperthyroidism and about 17 hyperthyroidism-to-ophthalmopathy patients. To explore V-J signatures that separate ophthalmopathy from hyperthyroidism, a discovery set of about 100 patients was enrolled, consisting of under 50 with ophthalmopathy and around 60 with stable hyperthyroidism. Following sample collection, hyperthyroidism patients were given methimazole at a starting dose of 30 mg daily, and ophthalmopathy patients were given high-dose intravenous methylprednisolone. The study used signatures of the TCR beta repertoire to tell Graves' ophthalmopathy apart from Graves' hyperthyroidism and to predict which patients would progress to ophthalmopathy. An independent validation cohort was composed of about 20 hyperthyroidism patients and about 17 patients who later progressed from hyperthyroidism to ophthalmopathy. In five to seven hyperthyroidism patients, T-cell repertoires of thyroid tissue and blood were compared. Broad study findings and their caveats: In cross-validation, the 13-signature model distinguished ophthalmopathy from stable hyperthyroidism with roughly 90% sensitivity and around 81% specificity, and in the test set the corresponding values were 80% and 75%. In validation, the model predicted ophthalmopathy progression with more than 55% sensitivity and about 77% specificity; 12 predicted patients were CT-confirmed with GO in a median of about 6.2 months. Most expanded thyroid clonotypes with a frequency above 0.001 also appeared in blood, which suggests that blood repertoires may reflect the immune response in the thyroid. Sample size was not predetermined statistically, and investigators were not blinded to group allocation.

TCR beta CDR3 regions were amplified from RNA transcripts for repertoire sequencing. HTBI primers and the Qiagen OneStep RT-PCR kit were used in a first-round RT-PCR, which was followed by a second-round multiplex PCR, size selection and purification. Libraries were sequenced paired-end with 100 bp reads on an Illumina HiSeq2000. On the study's bioinformatics: SOAPnuke was used for read processing, and reads with adapters, uncalled bases, a mean Phred below 15, or no exact constant-primer or identifier match were discarded. COPE v1.2.5 was used to merge high-quality paired reads. Clonotypes were defined as unique nucleotide sequences and were aligned to IMGT TRB V, D and J references using MiTCR v1.1. The analysis was limited to V-J combinations with a frequency above 0.0001, which together covered just over 98% of the repertoires. For each V-J combination, a TCR clonal expansion and chaos score was defined as the ratio of F50 clonal expansion to chaos observed in the TCRdist matrix. Welch's t-statistics and random forest were used to narrow the features down to more than 10 V-J combinations, which were then fed into a naive Bayes classifier. The Morisita-Horn index was used to measure how similar the thyroid and blood repertoires were. The raw public reads went through TCRdb reprocessing: fastp at Q25, MiXCR clone calling, in-frame beta chains kept. Here each entry gathers all rows of one CDR3 protein and keeps the most common genes and DNA. What appears here as the V and J calls and clone size reflects TCRdb's work, not the paper's. The sample includes around 1.1 million distinct CDR3 sequences, with 35% to 40% observed a single time. Approximately 12% of the sample rests with the top ten.

Hyperthyroidism patients were newly diagnosed, with disease duration under 2 months, and aged 18 to 65 years. Patients with other autoimmune diseases, uncontrolled infections, pregnancy or lactation were excluded. Diagnosis was based on clinical symptoms, serum thyroxine, TRAb, thyroid ultrasound and orbital computed tomography. Trizol reagent was used to extract the total RNA, and its quality was then checked on an Agilent 2100 Bioanalyzer. This clonotype was picked up a small number of times. This receptor's antigen is unknown. It has no much larger one-base neighbor in the sample; base qualities were not kept. The trim is 5 bases for V and 0 bases for J, with a gap of 14 bases between the germline ends. The CDR3 numbers 15 residues from cysteine through phenylalanine. The entry retains the CDR3 DNA only, 45 bases that are in frame from base 1.

The chain joins TRBV12-3 or TRBV12-4 to TRBJ2-7; possibly the D gene is TRBD2, per 5 matching bases. Material: peripheral blood or thyroid tissue (not recorded which). This TCR was recovered from an adult man with Graves' hyperthyroidism. The bases read TGTGCCAGCAGTCCCTTTAGGAGCGGCTCCTACGAGCAGTACTTC. Its protein is CASSPFRSGSYEQYF.